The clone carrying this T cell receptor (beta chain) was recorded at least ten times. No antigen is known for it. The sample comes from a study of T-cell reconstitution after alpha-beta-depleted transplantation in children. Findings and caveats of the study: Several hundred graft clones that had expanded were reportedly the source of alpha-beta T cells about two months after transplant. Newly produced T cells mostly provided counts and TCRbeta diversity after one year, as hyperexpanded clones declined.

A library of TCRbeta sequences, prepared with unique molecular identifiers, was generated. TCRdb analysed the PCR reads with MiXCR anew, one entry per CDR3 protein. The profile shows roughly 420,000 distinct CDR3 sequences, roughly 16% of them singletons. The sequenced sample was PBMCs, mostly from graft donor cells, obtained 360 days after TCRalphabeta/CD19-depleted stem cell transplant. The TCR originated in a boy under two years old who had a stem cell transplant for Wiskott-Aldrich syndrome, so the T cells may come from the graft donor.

CDR3 bases: TGCGCCAGCAGCTTGGGGGGGACAGATACGCAGTATTTT. Its protein is CASSLGGTDTQYF. V usage is TRBV5-1 and J usage is TRBJ2-3; D possibly matches TRBD1 or TRBD2 (5 bases each). Between the trimmed V and J ends, which lost 0 bases and 3 bases, there was a span of 5 bases. The germline V gene encodes CDR1 SGHRS and CDR2 YFSETQ. This CDR3 spans 13 amino acids. Complete variable domain (other parts from reference TRBV5-1 and TRBJ2-3): KAGVTQTPRYLIKTRGQQVTLSCSPISGHRSVSWYQQTPGQGLQFLFEYFSETQRNKGNFPGRFSGRQFSNSRSEMNVSTLELGDSALYLCASSLGGTDTQYFGPGTRLTVL.